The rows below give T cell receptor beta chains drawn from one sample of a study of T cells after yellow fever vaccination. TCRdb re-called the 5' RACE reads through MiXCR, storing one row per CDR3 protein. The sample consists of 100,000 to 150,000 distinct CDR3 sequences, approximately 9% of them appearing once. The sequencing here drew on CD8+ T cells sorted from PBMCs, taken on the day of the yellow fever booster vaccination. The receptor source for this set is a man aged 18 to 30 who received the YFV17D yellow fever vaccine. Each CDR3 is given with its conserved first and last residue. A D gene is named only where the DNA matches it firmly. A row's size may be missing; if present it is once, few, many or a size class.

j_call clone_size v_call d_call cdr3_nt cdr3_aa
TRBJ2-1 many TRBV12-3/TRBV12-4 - TGTGCCAGCAGTCCCCTCAGGGTCGGGGGCCGGGATGAGCAGTTCTTC CASSPLRVGGRDEQFF
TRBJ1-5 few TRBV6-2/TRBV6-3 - TGTGCCAGCAGTTACCAGGGAGGGGGTCAGCCCCAGCATTTT CASSYQGGGQPQHF
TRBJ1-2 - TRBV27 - TGTGCCAGCAGTTCCATAGACAGAGTTAACTATGGCTACACCTTC CASSSIDRVNYGYTF
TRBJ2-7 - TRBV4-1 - TGCGCCAGCAGCCAACCGGGAGATCTGACAGGCGAGCAGTACTTC CASSQPGDLTGEQYF
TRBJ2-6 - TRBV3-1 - TGTGCCAGCAGCCAAGCCTCTGGGGCCAACGTCCTGACTTTC CASSQASGANVLTF
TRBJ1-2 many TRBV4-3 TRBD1 TGCGCCAGCAGCTTCTCAGGGGGAAGCTATGGCTACACCTTC CASSFSGGSYGYTF
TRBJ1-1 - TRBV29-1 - TGCAGCGTTGAAGATCAGGAGCCAGAAGCTTTCTTT CSVEDQEPEAFF
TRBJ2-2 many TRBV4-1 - TGCGCCAGCAGCCAGGGGGGTCGCGCCGGGGAGCTGTTTTTT CASSQGGRAGELFF
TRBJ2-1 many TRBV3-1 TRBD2 TGTGCCAGCAGCCAAGATATCAGGGAGACTAGCGAGTTCTACAATGAGCAGTTCTTC CASSQDIRETSEFYNEQFF
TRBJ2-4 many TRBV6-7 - TGTGCCAGCAGTCAGACCAGCACCCCTCAGGGAGCCAAAAACATTCAGTACTTC CASSQTSTPQGAKNIQYF
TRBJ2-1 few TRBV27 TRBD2 TGTGCCAGCAGTTTGCTAGCGGGGGGGTTTGTGAATGAGCAGTTCTTC CASSLLAGGFVNEQFF
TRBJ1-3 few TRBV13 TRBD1 TGTGCCAGCAGGGGTACAGGGGGCCAGAAGGTCGGAAACACCATATATTTT CASRGTGGQKVGNTIYF
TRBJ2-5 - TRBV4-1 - TGCGCCAGCAGCCAAGACAGCCTTTCGGCCCAGTACTTC CASSQDSLSAQYF
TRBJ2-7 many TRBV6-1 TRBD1 TGTGCCAGCAGTGAAGAAGAGGGGACAGGGTCGCACGAGCAGTACTTC CASSEEEGTGSHEQYF
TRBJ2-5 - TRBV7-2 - TGTGCCAGCAGCCGACAGTGGGTGCGGGAGACCCAGTACTTC CASSRQWVRETQYF
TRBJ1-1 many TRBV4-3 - TGCGCCAGCAGCCAAGATTTGTGGAGAAACTTGAACACTGAAGCTTTCTTT CASSQDLWRNLNTEAFF
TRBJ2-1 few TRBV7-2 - TGTGCCAGCAGTGCAGTGGGGACTTACAATGAGCAGTTCTTC CASSAVGTYNEQFF
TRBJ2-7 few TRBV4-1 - TGCGCCAGCAGCCAGGCCGCCCGAACCTCCTACGAGCAGTACTTC CASSQAARTSYEQYF
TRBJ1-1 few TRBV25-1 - TGTGCCAGCAGTGAAGGGGGCAGGTCAGCTTTCTTT CASSEGGRSAFF
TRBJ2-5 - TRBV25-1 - TGTGCCAGCAGTGACGCGGACATCTTGGGCCAAGAGACCCAGTACTTC CASSDADILGQETQYF
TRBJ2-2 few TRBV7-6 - TGTGCCAGCAGTCGAGGGGAAGGCACCGGGGAGCTGTTTTTT CASSRGEGTGELFF
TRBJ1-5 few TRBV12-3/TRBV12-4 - TGTGCCAGCAGTATCCGGGACGGCGATCAGCCCCAGCATTTT CASSIRDGDQPQHF
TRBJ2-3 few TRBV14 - TGTGCCAGCAGCCAGGACGGGTGGGGCACAGATACGCAGTATTTT CASSQDGWGTDTQYF
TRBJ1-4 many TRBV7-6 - TGTGCCAGCAGCTTAGGACGGGCCATTGAAAAACTGTTTTTT CASSLGRAIEKLFF
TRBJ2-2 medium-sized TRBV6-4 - TGTGCCAGCAGTGACAGGGACACCGGGGAGCTGTTTTTT CASSDRDTGELFF
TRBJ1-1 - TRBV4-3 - TGCGCCAGCAGCCAAAGCGTTGTGGGGGACACTGAAGCTTTCTTT CASSQSVVGDTEAFF
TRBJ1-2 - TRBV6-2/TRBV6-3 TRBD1 TGTGCCAGCATAGGTGCGGGACAGGCCATTTATGGCTACACCTTC CASIGAGQAIYGYTF
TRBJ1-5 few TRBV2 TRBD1 TGTGCCAGCGGCCAGGACAGGGGCCCTGTACGGGCCCAGCATTTT CASGQDRGPVRAQHF
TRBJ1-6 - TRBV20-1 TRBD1 TGCAGTGCTAGGGACACCCGATCCGGGACAGGGCATTATAATTCACCCCTCCACTTT CSARDTRSGTGHYNSPLHF
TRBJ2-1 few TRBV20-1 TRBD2 TGCAGTGCTAGTGACGGGACTAGCGGGGATAATGAGCAGTTCTTC CSASDGTSGDNEQFF
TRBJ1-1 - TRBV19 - TGTGCCAGTAGTGTTCCGAGGTACACTGAAGCTTTCTTT CASSVPRYTEAFF
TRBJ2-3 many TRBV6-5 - TGTGCCAGCAGTCGTAAGAGCACAGATACGCAGTATTTT CASSRKSTDTQYF
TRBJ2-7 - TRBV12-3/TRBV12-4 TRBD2 TGTGCCAGCAGCCCAACTGGGGGGGGCTACGAGCAGTACTTC CASSPTGGGYEQYF
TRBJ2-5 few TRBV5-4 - TGTGCCAGCAGCTTGGAGGGACTCCAAGAGACCCAGTACTTC CASSLEGLQETQYF
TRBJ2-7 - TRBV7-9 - TGTGCCAGCAGCTCCCCATATTCCTACGAGCAGTACTTC CASSSPYSYEQYF
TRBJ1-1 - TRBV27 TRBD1 TGTGCCAGCAGGTTTGAGACAGGGGGCCGAGGGACTGAAGCTTTCTTT CASRFETGGRGTEAFF